A selection of T cell receptor beta chains follows, all from one sample in a study of blood T cell repertoires in COVID-19. Using immunoSEQ multiplex PCR, the repertoire was profiled, and TCRdb retains in-frame clones only, with some absent. The sample shows 51,000 or so clones, approximately 90% of them seen only once. Material for sequencing was peripheral blood. These TCRs come from an elderly man with acute or convalescent COVID-19. Each CDR3 is given with its conserved first and last residue. Fields, in order: V gene, J gene, D gene, clone size, CDR3 DNA, CDR3 protein. D genes are given only for firm matches. Clone size is given for some rows only: seen once, a few or many times, or a class if the clone is expanded.

TRBV7-3,TRBJ2-7,.,.,TGTGCCAGCAGCCAAGCAGGGGGAGGCTACGAGCAGTACTTC,CASSQAGGGYEQYF
TRBV5-1,TRBJ1-1,.,.,TGCGCCAGCAGCTTGAATGGGAGGGACACTGAAGCTTTCTTT,CASSLNGRDTEAFF
TRBV18,TRBJ1-3,.,.,TGTGCCAGCTCGCCGAGAACAGGGCCCTCTGGAAACACCATATATTTT,CASSPRTGPSGNTIYF
TRBV11-3,TRBJ2-7,.,.,TGTGCCAGCAGCTTTCAGGGAGGTTACGAGCAGTACTTC,CASSFQGGYEQYF
TRBV3-1/TRBV3-2,TRBJ1-2,TRBD1,.,TGTGCCAGCAGCCAAGGGAGGGGGCAGGGCTATGGCTACACCTTC,CASSQGRGQGYGYTF
TRBV6-1,TRBJ1-6,.,once,TGTGCCAGCAGTCGGGGGGTTAGTAATTCACCCCTCCACTTT,CASSRGVSNSPLHF
TRBV5-5,TRBJ2-7,.,.,TGTGCCAGCAGCTGGGGACTGTACGAGCAGTACTTC,CASSWGLYEQYF
TRBV27,TRBJ2-5,.,.,TGTGCCAGCAGTTTATTCATCCAAGAGACCCAGTACTTC,CASSLFIQETQYF
TRBV10-3,TRBJ1-5,.,.,TGTGCCATCAGTCCCCAGGGGAATCAGCCCCAGCATTTT,CAISPQGNQPQHF
TRBV19,TRBJ2-2,.,.,TGTGCCAGTAGTAGTCAGGGGGGCAGCCTCGCCGGGGAGCTGTTTTTT,CASSSQGGSLAGELFF
TRBV5-4,TRBJ2-1,TRBD2,.,TGTGCCAGCAGCCCTAGCGGGGGGGCCGTCACCTACAATGAGCAGTTCTTC,CASSPSGGAVTYNEQFF
TRBV21-1,TRBJ2-1,.,.,TGTGCCAGCAGCCCCCAGGGACAGTTTAAGTTTCATGAGCAGTTCTTC,CASSPQGQFKFHEQFF
TRBV7-8,TRBJ2-7,TRBD2,.,TGTGCCAGCACCCAACTAGCGGGGGCCTACGAGCAGTACTTC,CASTQLAGAYEQYF
TRBV6-5,TRBJ1-5,TRBD1,.,TGTGCCAGCAGTCCCATCGGACAGGGAGGTCAGCCCCAGCATTTT,CASSPIGQGGQPQHF
TRBV10-3,TRBJ2-7,TRBD2,.,TGTGCCATCAGTGGGGGGACTAGCACAGAGCAGTACTTC,CAISGGTSTEQYF
TRBV19,TRBJ1-2,TRBD1,.,TGTGCCAGTAGTATAGAGTGGACAGGAGGATATGGCTACACCTTC,CASSIEWTGGYGYTF
TRBV11-2,TRBJ2-2,TRBD1,.,TGTGCCAGCAGATCGGGACAGGGGCGGAACACCGGGGAGCTGTTTTTT,CASRSGQGRNTGELFF
TRBV6-5,TRBJ1-1,.,.,TGTGCCAGCAGTTATGGTGCAGGATGGCCTGAAGCTTTCTTT,CASSYGAGWPEAFF
TRBV19,TRBJ1-6,.,.,TGTGCCAGTAGTATGGGGAGGGGAGGGAATTCACCCCTCCACTTT,CASSMGRGGNSPLHF
TRBV11-1,TRBJ1-6,TRBD1,.,TGTGCCAGCGGGACAGGGTACAATTCACCCCTCCACTTT,CASGTGYNSPLHF
TRBV5-6,TRBJ2-2,.,.,TGTGCCAGCATTGGCAGGCGCACCGGGGAGCTGTTTTTT,CASIGRRTGELFF
TRBV29-1,TRBJ1-2,.,.,TGCAGCGTTGAATTCGGACAGTATGGCTACACCTTC,CSVEFGQYGYTF
TRBV18,TRBJ1-1,TRBD1,.,TGTGCCAGCGGGACAGGGGGATACCCGAACACTGAAGCTTTCTTT,CASGTGGYPNTEAFF
TRBV24-1,TRBJ1-2,.,.,TGTGCCACCAGTGGCAGAGGGCTAGGTTCTAACTATGGCTACACCTTC,CATSGRGLGSNYGYTF
TRBV12-2,TRBJ1-4,.,few,TGTGCAAGTCGCTCCAGCAGGGGGCGGGTGGAAAAACTGTTTTTT,CASRSSRGRVEKLFF
TRBV7-2,TRBJ1-2,.,.,TGTGCCAGCACCCGGGGGGGTAGCTATGGCTACACCTTC,CASTRGGSYGYTF
TRBV5-1,TRBJ2-3,.,.,TGCGCCAGCAGCACGGACAGAGATACGCAGTATTTT,CASSTDRDTQYF
TRBV3-1/TRBV3-2,TRBJ2-5,.,.,TGTGCCAGCAGCTTGCGGACAGTACAAGAGACCCAGTACTTC,CASSLRTVQETQYF
TRBV7-9,TRBJ2-2,.,.,TGTGCCACACCCGTCATACAGGGCTCGAACACCGGGGAGCTGTTTTTT,CATPVIQGSNTGELFF
TRBV6-5,TRBJ1-5,.,.,TGTGCCAGCAGCCGGACAGATAGCAATCAGCCCCAGCATTTT,CASSRTDSNQPQHF
TRBV5-8,TRBJ1-5,.,.,TGTGCCAGCAGCCTGGACATCCCCAATCAGCCCCAGCATTTT,CASSLDIPNQPQHF
TRBV19,TRBJ2-7,TRBD1,.,TGTGCCAGTAGTATGGTTTTTAGGGGCCAGGGGGTGACGTACGAGCAGTACTTC,CASSMVFRGQGVTYEQYF
TRBV28,TRBJ1-3,.,.,TGTGCCAGCAAGGACATCAGGTACTCTGGAAACACCATATATTTT,CASKDIRYSGNTIYF
TRBV5-1,TRBJ2-1,TRBD2,.,TGCGCCAGCAGCTCTCCTAGCGGGGAGTTGTCCTACAATGAGCAGTTCTTC,CASSSPSGELSYNEQFF